Listed below are T cell receptor beta chains from one sample, sequenced in a study of PD-1 blockade in mismatch repair-deficient tumors. The data were produced by immunoSEQ multiplex PCR, yet TCRdb's version contains in-frame clones alone and is incomplete. This sample yields fewer than 25,000 clones, of which over 75% are seen a single time; roughly 1.4% belongs to the top ten. Sequences were derived from PBMCs, sampled 52 weeks after starting pembrolizumab. Receptors originate from an adult with mismatch repair-deficient cancer. The CDR3 runs from the conserved cysteine through the conserved F or W. The D gene is left open where the match is weak. A clone size is listed for some rows: how often the clone was seen (once, few, many), or a class if it is expanded.

d_call: -; v_call: TRBV7-9; j_call: TRBJ1-1; clone_size: -; cdr3_aa: CASSLETGNTEAFF; cdr3_nt: TGTGCCAGCAGCTTAGAGACAGGGAACACTGAAGCTTTCTTT
d_call: TRBD2; v_call: TRBV19; j_call: TRBJ2-2; clone_size: -; cdr3_aa: CASSSLAGGVGELFF; cdr3_nt: TGTGCCAGTAGTTCGCTAGCGGGAGGGGTCGGGGAGCTGTTTTTT
d_call: -; v_call: TRBV10-1; j_call: TRBJ2-7; clone_size: few; cdr3_aa: CASSESTARLLHEQYF; cdr3_nt: TGCGCCAGCAGTGAGTCGACGGCTAGATTACTCCACGAGCAGTACTTC
d_call: -; v_call: TRBV5-1; j_call: TRBJ2-1; clone_size: -; cdr3_aa: CASSPGQGGRDNEQFF; cdr3_nt: TGCGCCAGCAGTCCCGGCCAGGGCGGTCGGGACAATGAGCAGTTCTTC
d_call: -; v_call: TRBV7-3; j_call: TRBJ1-1; clone_size: few; cdr3_aa: CASSLGYGTEAFF; cdr3_nt: TGTGCCAGCAGCTTAGGTTACGGCACTGAAGCTTTCTTT
d_call: TRBD1; v_call: TRBV10-3; j_call: TRBJ1-6; clone_size: -; cdr3_aa: CAISQGQRSSYNSPLHF; cdr3_nt: TGTGCCATCAGCCAGGGACAGCGAAGCTCCTATAATTCACCCCTCCACTTT
d_call: -; v_call: TRBV6-6; j_call: TRBJ1-2; clone_size: -; cdr3_aa: CASGGADGYTF; cdr3_nt: TGTGCCAGCGGGGGGGCTGATGGCTACACCTTC
d_call: TRBD2; v_call: TRBV27; j_call: TRBJ2-3; clone_size: once; cdr3_aa: CATIAGVGDTQYF; cdr3_nt: TGTGCCACCATAGCGGGGGTGGGAGATACGCAGTATTTT
d_call: -; v_call: TRBV9; j_call: TRBJ1-4; clone_size: -; cdr3_aa: CASSGQRGGVNEKLFF; cdr3_nt: TGTGCCAGCAGTGGACAGAGGGGTGGAGTTAATGAAAAACTGTTTTTT
d_call: TRBD2; v_call: TRBV5-1; j_call: TRBJ2-5; clone_size: -; cdr3_aa: CASSLTPSGRETQYF; cdr3_nt: TGCGCCAGCAGCTTGACCCCTAGCGGGCGAGAGACCCAGTACTTC
d_call: TRBD2; v_call: TRBV6-4; j_call: TRBJ2-1; clone_size: -; cdr3_aa: CASSDVPGGKQFF; cdr3_nt: TGTGCCAGCAGTGACGTTCCCGGGGGGAAGCAGTTCTTC
d_call: TRBD2; v_call: TRBV9; j_call: TRBJ2-1; clone_size: -; cdr3_aa: CASSLGLAGENEQFF; cdr3_nt: TGTGCCAGCAGCCTGGGACTAGCGGGAGAGAATGAGCAGTTCTTC
d_call: TRBD2; v_call: TRBV19; j_call: TRBJ2-5; clone_size: -; cdr3_aa: CASSKLAGRQKRETQYF; cdr3_nt: TGTGCCAGTAGCAAACTAGCGGGTCGCCAAAAGAGGGAGACCCAGTACTTC
d_call: TRBD2; v_call: TRBV19; j_call: TRBJ2-7; clone_size: -; cdr3_aa: CASSTGGRDGEWEQYF; cdr3_nt: TGTGCCAGTAGTACGGGAGGTCGGGACGGTGAGTGGGAGCAGTACTTC
d_call: -; v_call: TRBV28; j_call: TRBJ1-1; clone_size: -; cdr3_aa: CASSITIQDRNTEAFF; cdr3_nt: TGTGCCAGCAGTATTACAATACAGGACAGGAACACTGAAGCTTTCTTT
d_call: TRBD1; v_call: TRBV19; j_call: TRBJ1-5; clone_size: once; cdr3_aa: CASSPFNFQGADQPQHF; cdr3_nt: TGTGCCAGTAGTCCTTTTAATTTCCAGGGGGCGGACCAGCCCCAGCATTTT
d_call: TRBD1; v_call: TRBV18; j_call: TRBJ2-6; clone_size: -; cdr3_aa: CASSPQTGGTGANVLTF; cdr3_nt: TGTGCCAGCTCACCACAAACAGGGGGCACTGGGGCCAACGTCCTGACTTTC
d_call: TRBD1; v_call: TRBV6-1; j_call: TRBJ1-2; clone_size: -; cdr3_aa: CASSEPDRANYGYTF; cdr3_nt: TGTGCCAGCAGTGAGCCGGACAGGGCTAACTATGGCTACACCTTC
d_call: TRBD2; v_call: TRBV28; j_call: TRBJ2-7; clone_size: -; cdr3_aa: CASSSRLAGANEQYF; cdr3_nt: TGTGCCAGCAGTTCAAGACTAGCGGGAGCGAATGAGCAGTACTTC
d_call: -; v_call: TRBV2; j_call: TRBJ1-5; clone_size: -; cdr3_aa: CASSVERSQPQHF; cdr3_nt: TGTGCCAGCAGTGTTGAGAGATCTCAGCCCCAGCATTTT
d_call: -; v_call: TRBV7-2; j_call: TRBJ2-2; clone_size: -; cdr3_aa: CASSQRGTTGELFF; cdr3_nt: TGTGCCAGCAGCCAAAGGGGGACCACCGGGGAGCTGTTTTTT
d_call: TRBD1; v_call: TRBV7-8; j_call: TRBJ2-7; clone_size: -; cdr3_aa: CASSPRDRGDYEQYF; cdr3_nt: TGTGCCAGCAGCCCCCGGGACAGGGGGGACTACGAGCAGTACTTC
d_call: -; v_call: TRBV5-4; j_call: TRBJ1-1; clone_size: -; cdr3_aa: CASSIDPRGMNTEAFF; cdr3_nt: TGTGCCAGCAGCATCGATCCCAGGGGTATGAACACTGAAGCTTTCTTT
d_call: -; v_call: TRBV7-6; j_call: TRBJ2-1; clone_size: -; cdr3_aa: CASSGGVGGSPYNEQFF; cdr3_nt: TGTGCCAGCAGCGGTGGGGTAGGAGGTTCCCCCTACAATGAGCAGTTCTTC
d_call: TRBD1; v_call: TRBV19; j_call: TRBJ1-1; clone_size: once; cdr3_aa: CASSRGDRGKINTEAFF; cdr3_nt: TGTGCCAGTAGTCGAGGGGACAGGGGAAAGATAAACACTGAAGCTTTCTTT
d_call: TRBD1; v_call: TRBV28; j_call: TRBJ1-1; clone_size: few; cdr3_aa: CASSLDRAAFF; cdr3_nt: TGTGCCAGCAGTTTGGACAGGGCAGCTTTCTTT
d_call: -; v_call: TRBV7-6; j_call: TRBJ2-5; clone_size: -; cdr3_aa: CASSPSGETQYF; cdr3_nt: TGTGCCAGCAGCCCATCGGGTGAGACCCAGTACTTC
d_call: -; v_call: TRBV7-7; j_call: TRBJ2-5; clone_size: -; cdr3_aa: CASSLAGSPGETQYF; cdr3_nt: TGTGCCAGCAGCTTAGCAGGCTCGCCGGGAGAGACCCAGTACTTC
d_call: TRBD1; v_call: TRBV18; j_call: TRBJ1-5; clone_size: -; cdr3_aa: CASSQGTGQSNQPQHF; cdr3_nt: TGTGCCAGCTCACAAGGGACAGGGCAGAGCAATCAGCCCCAGCATTTT
d_call: -; v_call: TRBV11-2; j_call: TRBJ2-2; clone_size: -; cdr3_aa: CASSAFSANTGELFF; cdr3_nt: TGTGCCAGCAGCGCCTTTAGCGCGAACACCGGGGAGCTGTTTTTT
d_call: -; v_call: TRBV18; j_call: TRBJ1-2; clone_size: -; cdr3_aa: CASSPASGRGANYGYTF; cdr3_nt: TGTGCCAGCTCACCTGCGAGCGGTCGGGGTGCTAACTATGGCTACACCTTC
d_call: -; v_call: TRBV27; j_call: TRBJ2-2; clone_size: -; cdr3_aa: CASSRGGGAIGELFF; cdr3_nt: TGTGCCAGCAGCAGAGGTGGGGGGGCCATCGGGGAGCTGTTTTTT
d_call: TRBD2; v_call: TRBV9; j_call: TRBJ2-4; clone_size: -; cdr3_aa: CASSGGRGYWNIQYF; cdr3_nt: TGTGCCAGCAGCGGAGGGAGGGGCTACTGGAACATTCAGTACTTC
d_call: -; v_call: TRBV2; j_call: TRBJ2-7; clone_size: few; cdr3_aa: CASSDVGSSDEQYF; cdr3_nt: TGTGCCAGCAGTGATGTAGGGAGTTCGGACGAGCAGTACTTC
d_call: -; v_call: TRBV30; j_call: TRBJ2-1; clone_size: -; cdr3_aa: CAWGLLWNEQFF; cdr3_nt: TGTGCCTGGGGCCTTCTCTGGAATGAGCAGTTCTTC
d_call: -; v_call: TRBV7-9; j_call: TRBJ1-6; clone_size: -; cdr3_aa: CASSSIKGGAYTSPLHF; cdr3_nt: TGTGCCAGCAGCTCAATTAAGGGAGGGGCCTATACTTCACCCCTCCACTTT
d_call: TRBD1; v_call: TRBV5-5; j_call: TRBJ2-7; clone_size: once; cdr3_aa: CASSLGVGQDQQYF; cdr3_nt: TGTGCCAGCAGCTTGGGGGTAGGACAGGACCAACAGTACTTC
d_call: -; v_call: TRBV5-1; j_call: TRBJ1-3; clone_size: -; cdr3_aa: CASSLAGGTLRNTIYF; cdr3_nt: TGCGCCAGCAGCCTAGCCGGAGGGACCCTTCGAAACACCATATATTTT
d_call: TRBD2; v_call: TRBV19; j_call: TRBJ2-1; clone_size: -; cdr3_aa: CASSIGGSGSYNEQFF; cdr3_nt: TGTGCCAGTAGTATAGGCGGTAGCGGGAGCTACAATGAGCAGTTCTTC
d_call: -; v_call: TRBV28; j_call: TRBJ2-7; clone_size: -; cdr3_aa: CASSFRDNYEQYF; cdr3_nt: TGTGCCAGCAGTTTTCGGGATAATTACGAGCAGTACTTC
d_call: TRBD1; v_call: TRBV15; j_call: TRBJ1-1; clone_size: -; cdr3_aa: CATSRPKGAMNTEAFF; cdr3_nt: TGTGCCACCAGCAGACCAAAGGGGGCTATGAACACTGAAGCTTTCTTT
d_call: -; v_call: TRBV28; j_call: TRBJ2-7; clone_size: few; cdr3_aa: CASSPATSAFYEQYF; cdr3_nt: TGTGCCAGCAGCCCCGCGACTAGTGCGTTCTACGAGCAGTACTTC
d_call: TRBD1; v_call: TRBV11-2; j_call: TRBJ2-2; clone_size: -; cdr3_aa: CASSLTGGAVGELFF; cdr3_nt: TGTGCCAGCAGCTTGACAGGGGGCGCCGTCGGGGAGCTGTTTTTT
d_call: -; v_call: TRBV5-1; j_call: TRBJ1-2; clone_size: -; cdr3_aa: CASSPGAGANYGYTF; cdr3_nt: TGCGCCAGCAGCCCTGGGGCGGGGGCTAACTATGGCTACACCTTC
d_call: TRBD1; v_call: TRBV5-6; j_call: TRBJ1-4; clone_size: -; cdr3_aa: CASSLGTVNEKLFF; cdr3_nt: TGTGCCAGCAGCCTCGGGACAGTAAATGAAAAACTGTTTTTT
d_call: -; v_call: TRBV5-8; j_call: TRBJ1-5; clone_size: -; cdr3_aa: CASSGGSNRNQPQHF; cdr3_nt: TGTGCCAGCAGCGGGGGCTCCAACCGCAATCAGCCCCAGCATTTT
d_call: -; v_call: TRBV7-2; j_call: TRBJ2-5; clone_size: -; cdr3_aa: CASSLGASTLETQYF; cdr3_nt: TGTGCCAGCAGCTTAGGGGCTAGCACCCTAGAGACCCAGTACTTC
d_call: TRBD2; v_call: TRBV7-8; j_call: TRBJ2-2; clone_size: -; cdr3_aa: CASSSPGLAGKSNTGELFF; cdr3_nt: TGTGCCAGCAGCTCGCCAGGACTAGCGGGAAAATCGAACACCGGGGAGCTGTTTTTT
d_call: TRBD2; v_call: TRBV5-1; j_call: TRBJ2-7; clone_size: few; cdr3_aa: CASSLQLAGQKMGQYF; cdr3_nt: TGCGCCAGCAGCTTGCAACTAGCGGGGCAGAAGATGGGGCAGTACTTC
d_call: TRBD2; v_call: TRBV2; j_call: TRBJ2-5; clone_size: -; cdr3_aa: CASSEGLGLDEQYF; cdr3_nt: TGTGCCAGCAGTGAAGGTCTGGGACTAGATGAGCAGTACTTC
d_call: TRBD1; v_call: TRBV7-9; j_call: TRBJ1-2; clone_size: -; cdr3_aa: CASSTTGGSGYTF; cdr3_nt: TGTGCCAGCAGCACCACAGGGGGCTCCGGCTACACCTTC
d_call: -; v_call: TRBV4-1; j_call: TRBJ2-1; clone_size: -; cdr3_aa: CASSHLLGALDNEQFF; cdr3_nt: TGCGCCAGCAGCCACCTCTTGGGGGCGCTTGACAATGAGCAGTTCTTC
d_call: -; v_call: TRBV27; j_call: TRBJ1-1; clone_size: -; cdr3_aa: CASSPNFESLAFF; cdr3_nt: TGTGCCAGCAGCCCCAACTTCGAGAGTTTAGCTTTCTTT
d_call: -; v_call: TRBV28; j_call: TRBJ1-5; clone_size: -; cdr3_aa: CASRAGTGQPQHF; cdr3_nt: TGTGCCAGCCGAGCGGGGACGGGTCAGCCCCAGCATTTT